This TCR beta chain was recovered during a study of T cell responses to AZD1222 COVID-19 vaccine (dated by TCRdb to about 2021). For context, the study as a whole: TCR sequencing was performed for roughly 250 trial participants, of whom roughly 200 were given two doses of AZD1222 and around 25 were given two doses of MenACWY control vaccine. Trial participants were enrolled by age into 18-55, 56-69 and 70-plus year subgroups, with roughly 150, 30 and 60 TCR-sequenced participants respectively.

What the authors observed across the whole study: Only six or seven AZD1222 recipients were SARS-CoV-2 seropositive at baseline, limiting conclusions about previously exposed vaccinees. Because no samples from the day 14 peak response were available, repertoires could be characterized only after the peak T cell response. Reportedly, almost half of the unique spike-specific TCRs recognized epitopes lying outside the regions that are mutated in the B.1.351 and B.1.1.7 variants. Participants were mostly white British, with more females than males. The authors suggested clonal diversity may have been underestimated. CD4 TCRs associated with the vaccine covered the entire spike protein, and the dominant responses were in regions 160-218 and 743-854. A significant rise in spike-specific TCR breadth and depth was observed after two AZD1222 doses relative to day 0 and relative to MenACWY recipients. In the small 56-69-year group, the increase in depth fell short of significance, most likely because of low power.

The time point label here, explained by the study, means: about 28 days (+/-7) after the second vaccine dose. AZD1222 recipients with second doses at about 4 weeks or about 12 weeks were pooled, because spike-specific TCR depth and breadth did not differ between schedules. Samples from vaccinated people were obtained from the UK trials COV001 and COV002, which included a single-blind randomized controlled phase 2/3 trial of AZD1222 (ChAdOx1 nCoV-19) in healthy adults. Trial participant PBMC samples were collected at day 0 and day 28 after the second dose for TCRbeta chain sequencing. In regard to this clone: Its antigen is not yet known. No base-level quality is on record; no much larger clone is a single base apart.

The CDR3 regions of human TCRbeta chains were analyzed by immunosequencing. The original methods were these. TCRs in the repertoires were matched against a reference library of SARS-CoV-2-specific TCRs that had been generated with the MIRA antigen-specificity platform. Breadth was defined as the fraction of unique TCRs that were SARS-CoV-2-associated, and depth was defined as the fraction of total T cells that were SARS-CoV-2-associated. Using the MIRA data, every spike-specific TCR was mapped to the spike region that the TCR reacted to and assigned to either a CD4 or a CD8 class. Log10-transformed breadth and depth values were compared by one-way ANOVA with Sidak's multiple comparisons tests. The source is immuneACCESS, and TCRdb retained only in-frame sequences with V and J called. Part of the clones is not carried over; for the studies checked, unresolved V genes explain less than half of this, and the remainder is unexplained. That table is the source of V, J and clone size, and D and trimming were worked out from the DNA. The table for this sample lists approximately 150,000 clones; about 86% of them were counted only once. Jointly, the top ten make up approximately 5.4% of the sample.

The TCR was taken from an adult who received the AZD1222 COVID-19 vaccine. The material sequenced was peripheral blood, taken 28 days after the second AZD1222 dose.

The CDR3 corresponds to CASSSPLTYEQYF. DNA sequence: TGTGCCAGCAGTTCCCCTCTAACCTACGAGCAGTACTTC. The chain couples TRBV27 to TRBJ2-7; no D segment can be confidently identified. The CDR3 sequence holds 13 residues, the cysteine and phenylalanine included. Of the read, only the CDR3 DNA is kept; its 39 bases are in frame from base 1. Taken from the germline V gene (reference sequence), the CDR1 and CDR2 loops are MNHEY and SMNVEV. At the junction V is shortened by 4 bases and J by 2 bases, with 9 bases in between.